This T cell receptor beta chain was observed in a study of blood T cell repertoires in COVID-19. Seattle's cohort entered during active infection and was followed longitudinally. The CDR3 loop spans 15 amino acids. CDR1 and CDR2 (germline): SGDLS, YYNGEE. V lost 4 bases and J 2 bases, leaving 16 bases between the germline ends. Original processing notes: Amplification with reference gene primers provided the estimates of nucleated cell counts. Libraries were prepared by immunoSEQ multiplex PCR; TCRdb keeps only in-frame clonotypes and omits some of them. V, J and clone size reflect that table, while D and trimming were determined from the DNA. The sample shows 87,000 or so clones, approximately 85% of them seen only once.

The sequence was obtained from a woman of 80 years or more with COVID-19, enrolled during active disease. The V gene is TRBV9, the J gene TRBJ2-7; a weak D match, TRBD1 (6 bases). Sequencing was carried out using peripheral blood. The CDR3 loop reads CASSSDPGTTYEQYF. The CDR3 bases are TGTGCCAGCAGCTCAGACCCCGGGACAACCTACGAGCAGTACTTC.